This entry lists 21 T cell receptor beta chains sequenced from one sample in a study of early T cells in non-severe SARS-CoV-2 infection. TCRdb called the 5' RACE reads again in MiXCR, with one record for every CDR3 protein. Here the sample spans tens of thousands of distinct CDR3 sequences, more than 9% being singletons. Input material: whole blood. The source of these receptors is an adult who was a healthcare worker with PCR-confirmed SARS-CoV-2 infection or an uninfected control (not recorded which).

V and J are TRBV5-1 and TRBJ1-2, with a tentative D call TRBD1 (5 bases). Germline-derived CDR1 and CDR2 are SGHRS and YFSETQ. V lost 4 bases and J lost 4, with 14 bases in between. The CDR3 length is 14 residues. The DNA of the CDR3 is TGCGCCAGCAGCAAGGACGGAGGGGCCTATGGCTACACCTTC. Translation: CASSKDGGAYGYTF.

This clonotype occurred a few times. V gene TRBV7-2 combines with J gene TRBJ2-3, with TRBD2 matching over 8 bases. This CDR3 comprises 15 residues. Trimming took 3 bases from V and 2 from J; bases not matched to a gene: 4. Germline V lookup: CDR1 SGHTA, CDR2 FQGNSA. The CDR3 loop is CASSFSGSATDTQYF. The CDR3 DNA sequence: TGTGCCAGCAGCTTCAGCGGGAGTGCCACAGATACGCAGTATTTT.

Of note for this clonotype: A much larger clone lies a single base off, so this may be a read error. The chain combines TRBV11-3 with TRBJ2-1, with D maybe TRBD1 (6 bases). V dropped 0 bases and J dropped 7 bases, with 16 bases sitting between them. Germline lookup yields CDR1 SGHNT and CDR2 YENEEA. The CDR3 sequence is 16 residues long. As DNA, the CDR3 is TGTGCCAGCAGCTTAGAGGGGGCAGGCGTCAAAAATGAGCAGTTCTTC. Translating it yields CASSLEGAGVKNEQFF. The whole variable domain, remainder taken from reference TRBV11-3 and TRBJ2-1, is EAGVVQSPRYKIIEKKQPVAFWCNPISGHNTLYWYLQNLGQGPELLIRYENEEAVDDSQLPKDRFSAERLKGVDSTLKIQPAELGDSAVYLCASSLEGAGVKNEQFFGPGTRLTVL.

This clonotype was observed a handful of times. The chain combines TRBV12-3 or TRBV12-4 with TRBJ1-1; 9 bases map to TRBD1. The V segment lost 3 bases and the J segment 6 bases; nucleotides outside the gene matches: 8. CDR3 size: 15 residues. CDR3 coding DNA: TGTGCCAGCAGTTTGGAACAGGGGGCATCGGCTGAAGCTTTCTTT. Its translation: CASSLEQGASAEAFF.

This clonotype appeared many times. V gene TRBV27 combines with J gene TRBJ1-2, with 9 bases identical to TRBD1. The V gene end was trimmed by 10 bases and the J gene end by 8 bases; junction bases not matched to a gene: 11. CDR1 and CDR2 from the germline V gene are MNHEY and SMNVEV (reference sequence). CDR3 length: 13 amino acids. The CDR3 loop is CATSPGQGRGYTF. CDR3 DNA: TGTGCCACCTCCCCGGGACAGGGACGAGGCTACACCTTC.

The sample holds many counts of this clonotype. The rearrangement uses TRBV6-6 and TRBJ1-1; D unresolved. This CDR3 region has 14 residues. V lost 5 bases and J 1 base, leaving 11 bases between the germline ends. Germline V lookup: CDR1 MNHNY, CDR2 SVGAGI (reference sequence). The CDR3 nucleotides are TGTGCCAGCAGTCCCGGTACCCGGAACACTGAAGCTTTCTTT. Translation gives CASSPGTRNTEAFF.

The chain carries TRBV27 and TRBJ2-7; D might be TRBD1 (5 bases). Trimming took 0 bases from V and 5 from J, leaving 8 bases between them. The CDR3 has 13 residues. Germline V lookup: CDR1 MNHEY, CDR2 SMNVEV (reference sequence). CDR3 loop: CASSLSREHEQYF. CDR3 coding DNA: TGTGCCAGCAGTTTATCCAGGGAACACGAGCAGTACTTC.

Many counts were recorded for this clonotype. The rearrangement joins TRBV3-1 to TRBJ2-7, with 10 positions matching TRBD1. V dropped 5 bases and J dropped 6; count of bases not matched to a gene: 10. Germline loops: CDR1 LGHDT, CDR2 YNNKEL (reference sequence). This CDR3 has 15 residues. For the CDR3, the DNA is TGTGCCAGCAGCGTCCCGGGACAGGGGTCTGCCGAGCAGTACTTC. This codes for CASSVPGQGSAEQYF.

This clonotype was seen only a few times. CDR3 protein: CASSFGQMNTEAFF. In nucleotides, the CDR3 is TGTGCCAGTAGTTTTGGACAAATGAACACTGAAGCTTTCTTT. The chain is built from TRBV19 and TRBJ1-1, with a tentative D call TRBD1 (5 bases). Germline V gives CDR1 LNHDA, CDR2 SQIVND (reference sequence). This CDR3 has 14 residues. The ends were cut back, 5 bases at V and 0 bases at J, with 10 bases in the middle.

This clonotype was seen a handful of times. The V call is TRBV11-2, the J call TRBJ2-1; D unclear. The V gene's germline CDR1 is SGHAT and CDR2 FQNNGV. Trimming took 5 bases from V and 0 from J, leaving 8 bases between them. The CDR3 has 14 residues. Here the CDR3 DNA reads TGTGCCAGCAGCCAGGAAGTCTCCTACAATGAGCAGTTCTTC. Translating gives CASSQEVSYNEQFF. The full variable domain, in which reference TRBV11-2 and TRBJ2-1 provide the parts outside the CDR3, is EAGVAQSPRYKIIEKRQSVAFWCNPISGHATLYWYQQILGQGPKLLIQFQNNGVVDDSQLPKDRFSAERLKGVDSTLKIQPAKLEDSAVYLCASSQEVSYNEQFFGPGTRLTVL.

This clonotype was observed at least ten times. The rearrangement links TRBV24-1 to TRBJ2-5, with D possibly TRBD1 on 6 matching bases. The CDR3 runs to 15 residues. Germline CDR1 and CDR2: KGHDR and SFDVKD. V lost 6 bases, J lost 3 bases, and 16 bases lay in between. This chain's CDR3 is CATSRAGALKETQYF. The CDR3 nucleotides are TGTGCCACCAGTCGCGCAGGGGCCCTAAAAGAGACCCAGTACTTC.

This clonotype occurred a few times. V and J are TRBV5-5 and TRBJ2-3, with 8 positions matching TRBD1. V was pared by 7 bases and J by 1 base, with 5 bases of the junction left unmatched. CDR3 length: 14 residues. Germline V gene sequence: CDR1 SGHKS, CDR2 YYEKEE (reference sequence). CDR3 protein: CASAQGAGTDTQYF. The CDR3 DNA reads TGTGCCAGCGCGCAGGGGGCCGGCACAGATACGCAGTATTTT.

The chain uses TRBV20-1 and TRBJ2-1, with 11 bases aligning to TRBD2. Trimming at V came to 0 bases and at J to 5 bases, leaving 9 bases not matched to a gene. Germline CDR1 and CDR2: DFQATT and SNEGSKA (reference sequence). The CDR3 totals 17 residues. CDR3 loop: CSARDWTTSGSHNEQFF. Here the CDR3 DNA reads TGCAGTGCTAGAGATTGGACCACTAGCGGGAGCCACAATGAGCAGTTCTTC.

V is TRBV19 and J is TRBJ1-1; D perhaps matches TRBD1 (5 bases). The CDR3 is 15 amino acids. CDR1 and CDR2 from the germline V gene are LNHDA and SQIVND (reference sequence). V was trimmed by 6 bases and J by 0 bases, leaving 14 bases between them. The CDR3 protein is CASRNRYRLNTEAFF. The CDR3 DNA sequence: TGTGCCAGTAGGAATCGGTACAGGCTGAACACTGAAGCTTTCTTT.

V is TRBV20-1 and J is TRBJ2-2; 9 positions match TRBD1. The germline CDR1 and CDR2 sequences are DFQATT and SNEGSKA (reference sequence). The CDR3 loop spans 13 amino acids. Trimming cost V 7 bases and J 7 bases; bases outside gene matches: 7. The CDR3 loop reads CSVPTGGDGELFF. Written as DNA, the CDR3 is TGCAGTGTTCCGACAGGGGGAGACGGGGAGCTGTTTTTT.

V is TRBV27 and J is TRBJ2-1; a weak D match, TRBD1 (5 bases). V shed 7 bases and J shed 4 bases, with 17 bases lying between them. The CDR3 covers 15 residues. Germline CDR1 and CDR2: MNHEY and SMNVEV (reference sequence). CDR3 amino acids: CASTPGLSGYNEQFF. Here the CDR3 DNA reads TGTGCCAGCACTCCCGGGCTATCAGGGTACAATGAGCAGTTCTTC.

J is TRBJ1-2 and V is TRBV2, with D unclear. The V gene's germline CDR1 is SNHLY and CDR2 FYNNEI. V lost 5 bases, J lost 8 bases, and 12 bases lay in between. The CDR3 is 12 residues long. The CDR3 nucleotides are TGTGCCAGCAGTTCAGGTGTAGGCGGCTACACCTTC. As protein: CASSSGVGGYTF.

The table lists this clonotype with many counts. This chain joins TRBV3-1 and TRBJ2-7; 7 bases map to TRBD2. CDR3 length: 16 residues. Germline values: CDR1 LGHDT, CDR2 YNNKEL (reference sequence). The junction had 9 bases not matched to a gene; V was cut back by 4 bases and J by 0 bases. The CDR3 sequence is CASSPVPGLNSYEQYF. CDR3 nucleotide sequence: TGTGCCAGCAGCCCTGTACCGGGACTAAACTCCTACGAGCAGTACTTC.

This clonotype was counted a few times. The chain couples TRBV5-1 to TRBJ2-7; D ambiguous. Germline lookup yields CDR1 SGHRS and CDR2 YFSETQ. The V gene lost 3 bases and the J gene lost 3 bases, with 10 bases spanning the gap. This CDR3 has 13 amino acids. The CDR3 DNA follows: TGCGCCAGCAGCTACAAAGGCGTCTACGAGCAGTACTTC. It codes for CASSYKGVYEQYF.

The sample holds a few counts of this clonotype. The chain employs TRBV20-1 and TRBJ2-3, with D unresolved. The germline V and J ends were trimmed by 3 bases and 2 bases, with 9 bases remaining between them. Looked up from germline, CDR1 is DFQATT and CDR2 is SNEGSKA (reference sequence). This CDR3 has 13 residues. CDR3 DNA sequence: TGCAGTGCTAGCGAACCAGTCACAGATACGCAGTATTTT. Encoded protein: CSASEPVTDTQYF.

This clonotype has a handful of counts. The chain recombines TRBV11-1 with TRBJ1-5, with no clear D. Germline lookup yields CDR1 SGHAT and CDR2 FQDESV (reference sequence). The CDR3 has 12 amino acids. Deletions cut 5 bases from V and 6 bases from J, with 8 bases between. The CDR3 nucleotides read TGTGCCAGCAGCAACTGGGGTCAGCCCCAGCATTTT. This encodes CASSNWGQPQHF. Combining the CDR3 with reference TRBV11-1 and TRBJ1-5 gives the whole variable domain EAEVAQSPRYKITEKSQAVAFWCDPISGHATLYWYRQILGQGPELLVQFQDESVVDDSQLPKDRFSAERLKGVDSTLKIQPAELGDSAMYLCASSNWGQPQHFGDGTRLSIL.